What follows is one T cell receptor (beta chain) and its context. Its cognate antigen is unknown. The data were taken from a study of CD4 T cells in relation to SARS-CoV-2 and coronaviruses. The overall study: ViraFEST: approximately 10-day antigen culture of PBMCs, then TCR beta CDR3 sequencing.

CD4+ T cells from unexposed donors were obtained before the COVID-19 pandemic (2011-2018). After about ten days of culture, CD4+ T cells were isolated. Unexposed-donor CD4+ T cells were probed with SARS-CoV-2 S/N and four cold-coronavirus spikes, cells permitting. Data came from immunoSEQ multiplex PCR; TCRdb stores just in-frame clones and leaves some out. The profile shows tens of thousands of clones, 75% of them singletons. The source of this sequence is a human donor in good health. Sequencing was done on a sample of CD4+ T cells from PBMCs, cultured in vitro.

The CDR3 coding sequence is TGCGCCAGCAGCTTGGAGAAATTCTATGGCTACACCTTC. Translating gives CASSLEKFYGYTF. The chain links TRBV5-1 to TRBJ1-2; D is unresolved. The CDR3 runs to 13 residues. Trimming stripped 0 bases from V and 4 bases from J, with 7 bases between. CDR1 is SGHRS and CDR2 is YFSETQ in the germline V gene.